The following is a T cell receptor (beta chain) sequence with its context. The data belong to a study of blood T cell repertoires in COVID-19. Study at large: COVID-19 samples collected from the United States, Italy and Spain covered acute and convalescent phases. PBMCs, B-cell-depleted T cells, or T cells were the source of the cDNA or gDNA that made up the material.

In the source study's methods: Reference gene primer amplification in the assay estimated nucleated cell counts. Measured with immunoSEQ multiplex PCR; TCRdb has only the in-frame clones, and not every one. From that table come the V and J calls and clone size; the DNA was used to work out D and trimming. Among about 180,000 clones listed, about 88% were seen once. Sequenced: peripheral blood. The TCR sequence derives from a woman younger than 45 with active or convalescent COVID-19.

The CDR3: CASSDAGGGQPQHF. The CDR3 nucleotides read TGTGCCAGCAGTGACGCAGGGGGAGGTCAGCCCCAGCATTTT. The rearrangement uses TRBV6-2 or TRBV6-3 and TRBJ1-5; 7 bases agree with TRBD1. V gave up 5 bases and J gave up 6 bases; unmatched junction bases: 7. CDR3 length: 14 residues. Germline CDR1 MNHEY, CDR2 SVGEGT.